This TCR beta chain was sequenced for a study of shared clonotypes between healthy human individuals. CDR3 length: 14 residues. Trimming took 8 bases from V and 6 from J, leaving 20 bases between them. Germline loops: CDR1 LNHDA, CDR2 SQIVND (reference sequence). This clone was observed a handful of times. Its antigen is undetermined. TCRdb's copy holds only in-frame clones and misses some; the assay was immunoSEQ multiplex PCR. Of about 1.1 million clones in the sample, more than 75% were seen once. Adult Caucasians living in Nashville, Tennessee made up all of the donors. Findings and caveats of the study: A reduction in generation probabilities was seen for non-shared clonotypes relative to those shared by all four donors. The study found about 5% of naive CD4 clonotypes shared across a handful of donors.

The sample taken for sequencing was memory CD4+ T cells from PBMCs. Regarding subset: CD45RA-negative fraction. The clonotype was recovered from a man between 18 and 35 years old in good health. Some clones in this sample may be carry-over from other donors' samples. The chain is built from TRBV19 and TRBJ2-7, with D perhaps assigned TRBD1 or TRBD2 (6 bases each). CDR3 DNA: TGTGCCAGTGTTCTAGCGCCAGGGGTTGGCGAGCAGTACTTC. Translated, it gives CASVLAPGVGEQYF.